This TCR beta chain was profiled in a study of T cell clusters in autoimmune cytopenias. As for the study in general: Per sample, median TRB depth was around 50,000 reads, yielding a median around 2,400 distinct clonotypes.

Its frequency marks this clonotype as medium-sized. Its antigen is as yet unknown. Some 40,000 genome equivalents of blood DNA were amplified for TRB. Overall study findings and caveats: Primary autoimmune cytopenia patients seemingly lacked the physiological T cell clusters found in healthy donors.

Multiplex touch-down PCR amplified TRB using TRB-A and TRB-B pools in one tube. Reanalyzing the multiplex PCR reads, TCRdb keeps one entry per CDR3 protein, without DNA. The sample includes 2,500 or so distinct CDR3 sequences. Germline CDR1 and CDR2: SGHTA and FQGTGA. The CDR3 has 15 amino acids. Sequencing was performed on peripheral blood. The chain carries TRBV7-3 and TRBJ2-2; TCRdb indicates TRBD1, and absent DNA this call remains unverified. This TCR came from a human donor with an autoimmune cytopenia or autoimmune hepatitis (not recorded which). The CDR3 is CASSATLPGPGELFF.